These 22 T cell receptor beta chains were sequenced from one sample in a study of radiotherapy plus CTLA-4 blockade in lung cancer. Only in-frame clones appear in the TCRdb table, and some are missing; sequencing was by immunoSEQ multiplex PCR. In the table there are about 53,000 clones, about 85% of which are singletons. Source: peripheral blood, taken from a patient treated with radiotherapy plus ipilimumab. The source of these receptors is a human donor with non-small cell lung cancer whose response to radiotherapy plus ipilimumab could not be evaluated.

The chain uses TRBV6-6 and TRBJ1-1; TRBD1 is a possible D gene (5 bases). The CDR3 extends over 15 amino acids. V lost 0 bases to trimming and J lost 1 base, with 9 bases between them. CDR1 MNHNY and CDR2 SVGAGI come from the germline V gene (reference sequence). The CDR3: CASSYSGQRNTEAFF. Written as DNA, the CDR3 is TGTGCCAGCAGTTACTCGGGGCAGAGGAACACTGAAGCTTTCTTT.

The DNA for the CDR3 is TGTGCCAGCAGTTTTTCCAGTGAAGCTTTCTTT. The encoded protein is CASSFSSEAFF. The chain joins TRBV28 to TRBJ1-1; D gene uncertain. The V end lost 3 bases, the J end lost 7 bases, and 6 bases lay between the germline ends. The CDR3 runs 11 residues. The germline V gene has CDR1 MDHEN and CDR2 SYDVKM.

The genes are TRBV19 and TRBJ1-5; 9 bases are shared with TRBD1. CDR1 is LNHDA and CDR2 is SQIVND in the germline V gene (reference sequence). V was clipped by 4 bases and J by 7 bases; unmatched bases: 5. This CDR3 contains 14 residues. This chain's CDR3 is CASSNGQGQQPQHF. The CDR3 DNA follows: TGTGCCAGTAGTAACGGACAGGGGCAACAGCCCCAGCATTTT.

This clone is a singleton in its sample. V gene TRBV7-2 combines with J gene TRBJ2-5; 11 bases are shared with TRBD2. V shed 5 bases and J 4 bases; nucleotides not matched to a gene: 3. Germline V lookup: CDR1 SGHTA, CDR2 FQGNSA. CDR3 length: 14 amino acids. The CDR3 reads CASSLGTSGETQYF. CDR3 in DNA: TGTGCCAGCAGCCTTGGGACTAGCGGAGAGACCCAGTACTTC.

This clone has a single count. The chain has TRBV7-2 and TRBJ2-3; D perhaps matches TRBD1 (5 bases). CDR1 and CDR2 from the germline V gene are SGHTA and FQGNSA. V lost 0 bases to trimming and J lost 0 bases, with 10 bases between them. This CDR3 contains 16 residues. CDR3 nucleotides: TGTGCCAGCAGCTTAGCGGGGCGGTCTAGCACAGATACGCAGTATTTT. Translation: CASSLAGRSSTDTQYF.

V is TRBV27 and J is TRBJ1-1, with D possibly matching TRBD1 (5 bases). This CDR3 comprises 14 residues. Germline V gene lookup returns CDR1 MNHEY and CDR2 SMNVEV (reference sequence). V was pared by 2 bases and J by 5 bases, with 12 bases between. The CDR3 sequence: CASSLTRVVTEAFF. The CDR3 coding sequence is TGTGCCAGCAGTTTAACCAGGGTGGTTACTGAAGCTTTCTTT.

The genes are TRBV6-5 and TRBJ1-4; tentatively, D is TRBD1 (5 bases). The V end was cut by 4 bases, the J end by 4 bases, with 16 bases between. The CDR3 runs to 16 residues. Germline V gene sequence: CDR1 MNHEY, CDR2 SVGAGI. As DNA, the CDR3 is TGTGCCAGCAGTTCTCAGATGGGGCCTGTTAATGAAAAACTGTTTTTT. This encodes CASSSQMGPVNEKLFF.

This chain uses TRBV7-3 with TRBJ2-1, with 9 bases fitting TRBD2. The CDR3 is made up of 24 amino acids. V gave up 0 bases and J gave up 3 bases; unmatched junction bases: 27. The germline gives CDR1 SGHTA, CDR2 FQGTGA. The CDR3 bases are TGTGCCAGCAGCTTAACGGCGAACCTCCGGGAAGCGGGAGGCCACACACGGATCTACAATGAGCAGTTCTTC. It yields the protein CASSLTANLREAGGHTRIYNEQFF.

The CDR3 DNA follows: TGTGCCAGCAGTTACGCGAGGCCCTACAATGAGCAGTTCTTC. Translation gives CASSYARPYNEQFF. The chain joins TRBV28 to TRBJ2-1; D is uncertain. Germline V lookup: CDR1 MDHEN, CDR2 SYDVKM. This CDR3 has 14 residues. V was cut by 4 bases and J by 2 bases, with 9 bases left in between.

This clone was counted between two and nine times. The J gene is TRBJ2-1, the V gene TRBV5-1; D is perhaps TRBD2 (6 bases). V was shortened by 5 bases and J by 5 bases, with 8 bases between the two germline ends. Looked up from germline, CDR1 is SGHRS and CDR2 is YFSETQ. The CDR3 sequence is 12 residues long. The CDR3 loop reads CASREGNNEQFF. The DNA for the CDR3 is TGCGCCAGCAGGGAGGGGAACAATGAGCAGTTCTTC.

This clone was picked up one time. The genes are TRBV7-2 and TRBJ2-1, with TRBD2 matching 10 bases. The germline gives CDR1 SGHTA, CDR2 FQGNSA. The CDR3 length is 16 residues. Trimming cost V 5 bases and J 9 bases; bases outside gene matches: 13. This CDR3 reads CASSAASSGSLIEQFF. CDR3 in DNA: TGTGCCAGCAGCGCAGCTTCTAGCGGGAGTCTTATTGAGCAGTTCTTC.

The rearrangement uses TRBV23-1 and TRBJ2-1; TRBD1 aligns across 7 bases. TRBV23-1 is reported as an ORF; its role is uncertain. J was trimmed by 4 bases and V by 2 bases; bases with no gene match: 5. The CDR3 has 15 amino acids. The CDR3 nucleotides are TGCGCCAGCAGTCAAAGAGACAGGGCGTACAATGAGCAGTTCTTC. As protein: CASSQRDRAYNEQFF.

The V gene is TRBV28, the J gene TRBJ2-1; 12 bases line up with TRBD1. The germline gives CDR1 MDHEN, CDR2 SYDVKM. The junction had 5 bases not matched to a gene; V was cut back by 1 base and J by 7 bases. This CDR3 contains 16 residues. The CDR3 DNA reads TGTGCCAGCAGTTTATTGGGACAGGGGGCCCCTAATGAGCAGTTCTTC. It codes for CASSLLGQGAPNEQFF.

The gene calls are TRBV6-5 and TRBJ1-2; a possible D gene is TRBD1 (5 bases). Germline V lookup: CDR1 MNHEY, CDR2 SVGAGI. There are 14 residues in the CDR3. Trimming stripped 6 bases from V and 4 bases from J, with 15 bases between. The CDR3 DNA sequence: TGTGCCAGCAGCCAGAGTGGGGGGGGCTATGGCTACACCTTC. Translation: CASSQSGGGYGYTF.

The chain couples TRBV7-8 to TRBJ2-1; 12 bases fit TRBD2. The CDR3 is 19 residues long. With 1 base clipped from V and 6 bases from J, the junction kept 13 bases outside the gene matches. Germline V gives CDR1 SGHVS, CDR2 FQNEAQ. The CDR3 DNA follows: TGTGCCAGCAGCTTAGGGGAGGGGCGGGCTAGCGGGAGGGTCAATGAGCAGTTCTTC. This gives the protein CASSLGEGRASGRVNEQFF.

This CDR3 is CASSPRLAGYNEQFF. The CDR3 nucleotides are TGTGCCAGCAGCCCACGACTAGCGGGCTACAATGAGCAGTTCTTC. This chain uses TRBV11-3 with TRBJ2-1; the match to TRBD2 covers 10 bases. Germline V CDR1 and CDR2: SGHNT, YENEEA. This CDR3 has 15 amino acids. V dropped 5 bases and J dropped 3; count of bases not matched to a gene: 4.

The chain recombines TRBV19 with TRBJ1-2; 7 bases are a match to TRBD1. J was trimmed by 6 bases and V by 5 bases; bases with no gene match: 12. CDR3 length equals 15 residues. The germline V gene has CDR1 LNHDA and CDR2 SQIVND (reference sequence). The CDR3 protein is CASSAGQTQSNGYTF. Written as DNA, the CDR3 is TGTGCCAGTAGTGCGGGACAGACCCAATCAAATGGCTACACCTTC.

The chain uses TRBV28 and TRBJ1-2, with 8 positions matching TRBD1. CDR3 size: 14 residues. V lost 6 bases to trimming and J lost 4 bases; unmatched junction nucleotides: 7. Germline V gives CDR1 MDHEN, CDR2 SYDVKM. The CDR3 nucleotides are TGTGCCAGCAGCATGGGACAGGAACTCTATGGCTACACCTTC. It specifies CASSMGQELYGYTF.

The rearrangement joins TRBV10-3 to TRBJ1-2, with D hard to call. The CDR3 covers 15 residues. Trimming took 5 bases from V and 5 from J, leaving 18 bases between them. In germline, CDR1 is ENHRY, CDR2 SYGVKD. In nucleotides, the CDR3 is TGTGCCATCAGTACTAATTTCCCGGATACATATGGCTACACCTTC. Translated, it gives CAISTNFPDTYGYTF.

The chain couples TRBV7-2 to TRBJ1-5; weak D call: TRBD1 (6 bases). The CDR3 is 15 residues long. Deletions cut 3 bases from V and 2 bases from J, with 11 bases between. CDR1 is SGHTA and CDR2 is FQGNSA in the germline V gene. The DNA for the CDR3 is TGTGCCAGCAGCTTCACAGGGTACGGCAATCAGCCCCAGCATTTT. This sequence encodes CASSFTGYGNQPQHF.

The gene calls are TRBV7-2 and TRBJ1-2, with 9 positions matching TRBD1. The CDR3 extends over 14 amino acids. V was clipped by 6 bases and J by 4 bases; unmatched bases: 6. The germline V gene encodes CDR1 SGHTA and CDR2 FQGNSA. CDR3 in DNA: TGTGCCAGCAGTACTACAGGGGGCGGCTATGGCTACACCTTC. Translating it yields CASSTTGGGYGYTF.

V and J are TRBV27 and TRBJ1-6; no clear D. The length of the CDR3 is 14 residues. V lost 10 bases to trimming and J lost 5 bases, with 15 bases between them. Germline CDR1 is MNHEY and CDR2 is SMNVEV (reference sequence). The CDR3 bases are TGTGCCACCGCCCCCCGCGGGAATAATTCACCCCTCCACTTT. Protein sequence: CATAPRGNNSPLHF.